The 15 T cell receptor beta chains below were found in one sample sequenced in a study of human T cells and chemical hapten exposure. TCRdb ran MiXCR on the RACE reads and lists one entry per CDR3 protein. In the table there are 200,000 to 300,000 distinct CDR3 sequences, approximately 8.6% of which are singletons. Regarding time point: pre-sensitization, week 0. Stated treatment: therapeutic diphenylcyclopropenone sensitization with weekly scalp DPC. This material consisted of whole blood, taken in connection with sensitization to the hapten diphenylcyclopropenone (DPC). The receptors originated from a woman in her forties with alopecia areata. Some clones in this sample may be carry-over from other donors' samples.

A few counts support this clonotype. The rearrangement joins TRBV24-1 to TRBJ2-3; D remains ambiguous. The CDR3 length is 12 residues. Germline V gene sequence: CDR1 KGHDR, CDR2 SFDVKD. Trimming shortened V by 9 bases and J by 0 bases, and 6 bases separated the two germline ends. The CDR3 DNA is TGTGCCACCCACGACAGCACAGATACGCAGTATTTT. It encodes CATHDSTDTQYF.

This clonotype was seen more than once but under ten times. The chain is built from TRBV5-1 and TRBJ2-1; TRBD2 matches at 7 bases. Germline-derived CDR1 and CDR2 are SGHRS and YFSETQ. V was pared by 4 bases and J by 8 bases, with 15 bases of the junction left unmatched. The CDR3 consists of 16 residues. In nucleotides, the CDR3 is TGCGCCAGCAGCGCGACTAGCCTGTCTTTGACCCATGAGCAGTTCTTC. Encoded protein: CASSATSLSLTHEQFF.

This clonotype was detected only a few times. The V call is TRBV20-1, the J call TRBJ2-1; 11 positions agree with TRBD2. The CDR3 length is 16 residues. Per germline, CDR1 DFQATT and CDR2 SNEGSKA (reference sequence). The junction had 4 bases not matched to a gene; V was cut back by 1 base and J by 2 bases. This CDR3 reads CSARGLAGTTYNEQFF. CDR3 DNA: TGCAGTGCTAGAGGACTAGCGGGAACTACCTACAATGAGCAGTTCTTC.

This chain uses TRBV5-4 with TRBJ2-7; 7 bases are shared with TRBD1. The length of the CDR3 is 15 residues. V trimming: 1 base; J trimming: 0 bases; junction bases outside the gene matches: 4. CDR1 and CDR2 (germline): SGHNT, YYREEE (reference sequence). The CDR3 loop is CASSLIGTVSYEQYF. As DNA, the CDR3 is TGTGCCAGCAGCTTGATCGGGACAGTCTCCTACGAGCAGTACTTC. Looking up the rest from reference TRBV5-4 and TRBJ2-7 gives the full variable domain: ETGVTQSPTHLIKTRGQQVTLRCSSQSGHNTVSWYQQALGQGPQFIFQYYREEENGRGNFPPRFSGLQFPNYSSELNVNALELDDSALYLCASSLIGTVSYEQYFGPGTRLTVT.

On this clonotype: With a much larger clone just one base away, this may be a read error. The CDR3 sequence: CASSPGTSSTDTQYF. CDR3 nucleotide sequence: TGTGCCAGCAGCCCCGGGACTAGCAGCACAGATACGCAGTATTTT. The V gene is TRBV11-2, the J gene TRBJ2-3, with 9 bases fitting TRBD2. The CDR3 runs to 15 residues. Germline V gene sequence: CDR1 SGHAT, CDR2 FQNNGV. With 5 bases clipped from V and 0 bases from J, the junction kept 3 bases outside the gene matches. Looking up the rest from reference TRBV11-2 and TRBJ2-3 gives the full variable domain: EAGVAQSPRYKIIEKRQSVAFWCNPISGHATLYWYQQILGQGPKLLIQFQNNGVVDDSQLPKDRFSAERLKGVDSTLKIQPAKLEDSAVYLCASSPGTSSTDTQYFGPGTRLTVL.

This clonotype showed up many times. The V and J genes are TRBV25-1 and TRBJ1-5; D may be TRBD1 (5 bases). The CDR3 runs 13 residues. The germline V and J ends were trimmed by 3 bases and 3 bases, with 6 bases remaining between them. CDR1 MGHDK and CDR2 SYGVNS come from the germline V gene. The CDR3 protein is CASSDRVNQPQHF. CDR3 DNA sequence: TGTGCCAGCAGTGACAGGGTCAATCAGCCCCAGCATTTT. Combining the CDR3 with reference TRBV25-1 and TRBJ1-5 gives the whole variable domain EADIYQTPRYLVIGTGKKITLECSQTMGHDKMYWYQQDPGMELHLIHYSYGVNSTEKGDLSSESTVSRIRTEHFPLTLESARPSHTSQYLCASSDRVNQPQHFGDGTRLSIL.

At least ten counts were recorded for this clonotype. This chain's CDR3 is CASSLSSYEQYF. The DNA of the CDR3 is TGTGCCAGCAGCCTGAGCTCCTACGAGCAGTACTTC. V usage is TRBV7-2 and J usage is TRBJ2-7; D unresolved. V was clipped by 5 bases and J by 0 bases, with 5 bases between them. CDR3 length: 12 residues. Per the germline V gene, CDR1 is SGHTA and CDR2 is FQGNSA.

In this sample, this clonotype turned up many times. The genes are TRBV5-1 and TRBJ2-2; TRBD2 matches at 10 bases. CDR3 length equals 16 residues. V shed 4 bases, J shed 0 bases, and the junction held 3 bases outside the gene matches. Germline-derived CDR1 and CDR2 are SGHRS and YFSETQ. The CDR3 bases are TGCGCCAGCAGCCCCGGACTAGCGGCGAACACCGGGGAGCTGTTTTTT. As protein: CASSPGLAANTGELFF.

This clonotype was found a few times. V is TRBV6-5 and J is TRBJ2-7; 8 bases match TRBD1. This CDR3 has 16 residues. The V and J ends lost 0 bases and 6 bases, in that order; junction bases with no gene match: 10. Germline values: CDR1 MNHEY, CDR2 SVGAGI. CDR3 amino acids: CASSYSVNRGFGEQYF. DNA of the CDR3: TGTGCCAGCAGTTACTCGGTTAACAGGGGGTTTGGCGAGCAGTACTTC.

This clonotype was counted at least ten times. The rearrangement links TRBV7-9 to TRBJ2-1; TRBD2 is a possible D gene (5 bases). Between the trimmed V and J ends, which lost 1 base and 11 bases, there was a span of 9 bases. The CDR3 is 12 amino acids. Germline loops: CDR1 SEHNR, CDR2 FQNEAQ (reference sequence). In nucleotides, the CDR3 is TGTGCCAGCAGCTTAGAGCGGAAGAAGCAGTTCTTC. This translates into CASSLERKKQFF.

A few counts support this clonotype. The chain joins TRBV6-2 or TRBV6-3 to TRBJ2-7; 13 bases align to TRBD2. CDR3 length equals 18 residues. The J segment lost 3 bases and the V segment lost 3 bases, leaving 11 bases of the junction unmatched. Germline CDR1 is MNHEY and CDR2 is SVGEGT. The CDR3 sequence is CASSYSGLAGASRYEQYF. The DNA for the CDR3 is TGTGCCAGCAGTTATTCCGGACTAGCGGGAGCTAGCCGCTACGAGCAGTACTTC.

The chain combines TRBV5-1 with TRBJ1-6, with D hard to call. V dropped 0 bases and J dropped 8 bases, with 12 bases sitting between them. The CDR3 runs 15 residues. Germline V gene lookup returns CDR1 SGHRS and CDR2 YFSETQ. The CDR3 sequence: CASSLAPVSDSPLHF. CDR3 DNA: TGCGCCAGCAGCTTGGCCCCGGTCTCCGATTCACCCCTCCACTTT.

This clonotype turned up a few times. The V and J genes are TRBV12-3 or TRBV12-4 and TRBJ2-2, with 9 positions matching TRBD1. The CDR3 has 15 residues. After removal of 6 bases from V and 1 base from J, the junction contained 3 bases not matched to a gene. The CDR3 DNA is TGTGCCAGCAGCCCGGACAGGGGGAACACCGGGGAGCTGTTTTTT. This encodes CASSPDRGNTGELFF.

This clonotype was counted only a few times. This sequence joins TRBV7-8 and TRBJ1-3, with D perhaps matching TRBD1 (6 bases). This CDR3 has 15 amino acids. V shed 4 bases and J shed 0 bases, with 10 bases lying between them. CDR1 and CDR2 (germline): SGHVS, FQNEAQ. CDR3 coding DNA: TGTGCCAGCAGCTCAGGGACATTCTCTGGAAACACCATATATTTT. Translating it yields CASSSGTFSGNTIYF.

This chain joins TRBV27 and TRBJ1-6; D may be TRBD1 (6 bases). Germline lookup yields CDR1 MNHEY and CDR2 SMNVEV (reference sequence). V was cut by 6 bases and J by 0 bases, with 15 bases left in between. This CDR3 comprises 17 residues. The chain's CDR3 is CASSRMGASSYNSPLHF. The DNA for the CDR3 is TGTGCCAGCAGCCGTATGGGGGCTAGCTCCTATAATTCACCCCTCCACTTT.